The sequence of this T cell receptor (beta chain) was determined in a study of blood T cells in healthy people across ages. Germline V gives CDR1 MDHEN, CDR2 SYDVKM. There are 15 residues in the CDR3. A second PCR of 7 to 11 cycles used a sample-barcoded 5' primer and a J-beta primer mix. TCRdb independently ran MiXCR on the 5' RACE reads; one entry per CDR3 protein. In the table there are approximately 1,100,000 distinct CDR3 sequences, 40% to 55% of which are singletons. This clonotype was counted once. A much larger clone lies one base from this, so it may be a read error. The clonotype originates from a woman aged 60-75 years in good health. This chain uses TRBV28 with TRBJ2-3, with 7 positions matching TRBD1. Specimen: blood. The CDR3 bases are TGTGCCGGCAGTTTTTCGGACAGGCGACCAGATACGCAGTATTTT. It translates to CAGSFSDRRPDTQYF.